Listed below are T cell receptor beta chains from one sample, sequenced in a study of blood T cell repertoires in COVID-19. The repertoire was sequenced with immunoSEQ multiplex PCR; TCRdb's copy has only in-frame clones and lacks some. The sample consists of 200,000 to 300,000 clones, over 90% of them appearing once. The specimen was peripheral blood. The receptors here all came from a man aged 30 to 39 with COVID-19, enrolled during active disease. Each CDR3 is given with its conserved first and last residue. The D gene is left open where the match is weak. The size field is filled for only some rows; it gives once, few, many or a size class.

DNA,CDR3,J,D,size,V
TGTGCCAGCAGTGAACTTAGGGGGGGTAACTATGGCTACACCTTC,CASSELRGGNYGYTF,TRBJ1-2,NA,NA,TRBV25-1
TGCGCCAGCAGCCTAGGACAGGGGACCGCTGAAGCTTTCTTT,CASSLGQGTAEAFF,TRBJ1-1,TRBD1,NA,TRBV4-1
TGTGCCAGCAGTTCTTGGGGGGGCAGCAATCAGCCCCAGCATTTT,CASSSWGGSNQPQHF,TRBJ1-5,NA,NA,TRBV27
TGTGCCAGTATTTCTAAAATGAACACTGAAGCTTTCTTT,CASISKMNTEAFF,TRBJ1-1,NA,NA,TRBV19
TGTGCCAGTACAGATACTCAAGAGACCCAGTACTTC,CASTDTQETQYF,TRBJ2-5,NA,NA,TRBV2
TGCGCCAGCAGCTTGGAGTGGCGGGATACGCAGTATTTT,CASSLEWRDTQYF,TRBJ2-3,NA,NA,TRBV5-1
TGTGCCAGCAGCGTTGACAGGCCGAACACCGGGGAGCTGTTTTTT,CASSVDRPNTGELFF,TRBJ2-2,NA,NA,TRBV9
TGTGCCAGCAGCTTCCGGGGTCGAGATGAAGCTTTCTTT,CASSFRGRDEAFF,TRBJ1-1,NA,NA,TRBV7-9
TGTGCCAGTAGTTCCGGACAGGGAAAACCCACAGATACGCAGTATTTT,CASSSGQGKPTDTQYF,TRBJ2-3,TRBD1,NA,TRBV19
TGCGCCAGCAGCTTGGGGATGTGGCGGGGGATCAACACCGGGGAGCTGTTTTTT,CASSLGMWRGINTGELFF,TRBJ2-2,TRBD2,once,TRBV5-1
TGTGCCAGCAGCTTAGCCGGCGGGGGGAGCACAGATACGCAGTATTTT,CASSLAGGGSTDTQYF,TRBJ2-3,TRBD2,NA,TRBV7-9
TGTGCCAGCAGCCAAGGTTATCAGGGGCCCAATTCACCCCTCCACTTT,CASSQGYQGPNSPLHF,TRBJ1-6,NA,NA,TRBV4-2
TGTGCCAGCAGCCCCGGGGACAGGGCTCAGCCCCAGCATTTT,CASSPGDRAQPQHF,TRBJ1-5,TRBD1,NA,TRBV3-1/TRBV3-2
TGTGCTAGTGGTTTGGTCCTTGAAGCTTTCTTT,CASGLVLEAFF,TRBJ1-1,NA,NA,TRBV12-5
TGCGCCAGCAGCGAACAGCTGAACACTGAAGCTTTCTTT,CASSEQLNTEAFF,TRBJ1-1,NA,NA,TRBV5-1
TGTGCCAGCGCTAGGTCCATCAACACTGAAGCTTTCTTT,CASARSINTEAFF,TRBJ1-1,NA,NA,TRBV6-4
TGCGCCAGCAGCTTGGTGGCGGGCACTGAAGCTTTCTTT,CASSLVAGTEAFF,TRBJ1-1,NA,NA,TRBV5-1
TGTGCCAGCAGAAGAGGACTTGGGGTCGAGCAGTTCTTC,CASRRGLGVEQFF,TRBJ2-1,NA,NA,TRBV11-2
TGTGCCAGCCGGACAGTAAATGAAAAACTGTTTTTT,CASRTVNEKLFF,TRBJ1-4,NA,NA,TRBV27
TGTGCCAGCAGCCAAATGGCGACAGGGGGAAACACCGGGGAGCTGTTTTTT,CASSQMATGGNTGELFF,TRBJ2-2,TRBD1,once,TRBV3-1/TRBV3-2
TGTGCTAGTGGTGCAGACAGGGGCCAGAACACTGAAGCTTTCTTT,CASGADRGQNTEAFF,TRBJ1-1,TRBD1,NA,TRBV12-5
TGTGCCAGTAGTATTAGCGGGGAGTTGGGAGATACGCAGTATTTT,CASSISGELGDTQYF,TRBJ2-3,TRBD2,NA,TRBV19
TGTGCCAGCAGTTACTCTCTTGGCGGGGCCTACGAGCAGTACTTC,CASSYSLGGAYEQYF,TRBJ2-7,NA,NA,TRBV6-5
TGTGCCAGCAGCCCGGTGGGCAGGCTGGGTCAGCTGTTTTTT,CASSPVGRLGQLFF,TRBJ2-2,NA,NA,TRBV9
TGTGCCAGCAGATACTTCCGGACAGGGCAAAATTCACCCCTCCACTTT,CASRYFRTGQNSPLHF,TRBJ1-6,TRBD1,NA,TRBV6-5
TGTGCCAGCAGCCCGGGACTAGCGGGGGTAAACACCGGGGAGCTGTTTTTT,CASSPGLAGVNTGELFF,TRBJ2-2,TRBD2,NA,TRBV9
TGTGCCAGCCAGGGGGCAGTTGACGGGGGCCCCTATGGCTACACCTTC,CASQGAVDGGPYGYTF,TRBJ1-2,NA,NA,TRBV21-1
TGTGCCAGCAGCCCACAGGGTGGCACTGAAGCTTTCTTT,CASSPQGGTEAFF,TRBJ1-1,NA,NA,TRBV12-3/TRBV12-4
TGTGCCAGCAGCCGCGGGACAGTGAAAAACATTCAGTACTTC,CASSRGTVKNIQYF,TRBJ2-4,NA,NA,TRBV3-1/TRBV3-2
TGTGCCAGCAGCGTAGCTTTCACAGGGGAAGGCTATGGCTACACCTTC,CASSVAFTGEGYGYTF,TRBJ1-2,TRBD1,NA,TRBV9
TGTGCCAGCAGCCTTGGGACAGGGGCTGGAAACACCATATATTTT,CASSLGTGAGNTIYF,TRBJ1-3,TRBD1,NA,TRBV5-5
TGTGCCAGCAGCTTATCCTCCACGGGACAGGGTCCCTACGAGCAGTACTTC,CASSLSSTGQGPYEQYF,TRBJ2-7,TRBD1,NA,TRBV11-2
TGTGCCAGTAGTCTCCTCGGGTACACTAACGAGCAGTACTTC,CASSLLGYTNEQYF,TRBJ2-7,NA,NA,TRBV19
TGTGCCACCAGCCCGGGACAGCGTTACAATGAGCAGTTCTTC,CATSPGQRYNEQFF,TRBJ2-1,TRBD1,NA,TRBV24-1
TGTGCCAGCAGCGGAAACCGGGACAGGTCGTCCGATACGCAGTATTTT,CASSGNRDRSSDTQYF,TRBJ2-3,TRBD1,NA,TRBV9
TGTGCCAGCAGCGGTTCAGGGCGCGCTAATGAAAAACTGTTTTTT,CASSGSGRANEKLFF,TRBJ1-4,NA,NA,TRBV5-4
TGTGCCAGCAGCCAAGTAACGGGTGGAAAACTGTTTTTT,CASSQVTGGKLFF,TRBJ1-4,NA,NA,TRBV4-2
TGTGCCAGCAGCTTGCCGGGGGGCACCGGGGAGCTGTTTTTT,CASSLPGGTGELFF,TRBJ2-2,TRBD2,NA,TRBV5-6
TGCGCCAGCAGCTTTTCCGGGGGAGCCACTGAAGCTTTCTTT,CASSFSGGATEAFF,TRBJ1-1,NA,NA,TRBV5-1
TGTGCCAGTAGTATCACCGGAACAGCAGATACGCAGTATTTT,CASSITGTADTQYF,TRBJ2-3,NA,NA,TRBV19
TGTGCCAGCAGCCAACTAGCGGGGGGTGTCCATGAGCAGTTCTTC,CASSQLAGGVHEQFF,TRBJ2-1,TRBD2,NA,TRBV9
TGTGCCAGCAGTTACAGGACCGGAGGGACTGAAGCTTTCTTT,CASSYRTGGTEAFF,TRBJ1-1,NA,NA,TRBV6-5
TGTGCCAGCAGCCAAGGAGGAGTCTACGAGCAGTACTTC,CASSQGGVYEQYF,TRBJ2-7,NA,NA,TRBV3-1/TRBV3-2
TGCGCCAGCAGCCAAGATTCCGGGTCACCCTACGAGCAGTACTTC,CASSQDSGSPYEQYF,TRBJ2-7,NA,few,TRBV4-1
TGCAGCGGAACGACTGGAGGCTCTGGAAACACCATATATTTT,CSGTTGGSGNTIYF,TRBJ1-3,NA,few,TRBV29-1
TGTGCCAGCAGCTCCCCCAGGGGGCAAACCGGGGAGCTGTTTTTT,CASSSPRGQTGELFF,TRBJ2-2,TRBD1,NA,TRBV11-2
TGTGCCAGCAGCTCCGGGGGGAGCAGCGGAGCTGGGCAAGCTTTCTTT,CASSSGGSSGAGQAFF,TRBJ1-1,NA,NA,TRBV11-3
TGTGCCAGCAGCAAAGAGAGGGCGGCTGGGGATACGCAGTATTTT,CASSKERAAGDTQYF,TRBJ2-3,NA,NA,TRBV4-2
TGTGCCAGCAGCTTATGGGGGCCCACAGATACGCAGTATTTT,CASSLWGPTDTQYF,TRBJ2-3,NA,NA,TRBV11-2
TGTGCCAGCAGTTACGGGGGAACAGGGCCTAATGAAAAACTGTTTTTT,CASSYGGTGPNEKLFF,TRBJ1-4,NA,NA,TRBV6-5
TGTGCCAGCAGCCACACAGGGTTAAGTCAGCCCCAGCATTTT,CASSHTGLSQPQHF,TRBJ1-5,NA,NA,TRBV7-3
TGTGCCAGCGCCTGGCCAGGGGAATTGAACACTGAAGCTTTCTTT,CASAWPGELNTEAFF,TRBJ1-1,NA,NA,TRBV6-5
TGTGCCAGCAGCTTACTAGCGGGGGGCCGGGCTCAAGAGACCCAGTACTTC,CASSLLAGGRAQETQYF,TRBJ2-5,TRBD2,NA,TRBV7-7
TGTGCCAGCAGCTTGCACAGTAGCAATCAGCCCCAGCATTTT,CASSLHSSNQPQHF,TRBJ1-5,NA,NA,TRBV11-2
TGTGCCACTCGTGGACTGGGGAACACCGGGGAGCTGTTTTTT,CATRGLGNTGELFF,TRBJ2-2,NA,NA,TRBV6-5
TGCGCCAGCAGCTTGGGGGCAGTCACTAGCACAGATACGCAGTATTTT,CASSLGAVTSTDTQYF,TRBJ2-3,NA,once,TRBV5-1
TGTGCCAGCAGCCAAGTGGGGAGGACTAGCGGGGGTCCCTACAATGAGCAGTTCTTC,CASSQVGRTSGGPYNEQFF,TRBJ2-1,TRBD2,NA,TRBV14
TGTGCCAGCAGTGAGGCGGGGGCCCGCACAGATACGCAGTATTTT,CASSEAGARTDTQYF,TRBJ2-3,NA,NA,TRBV6-4
TGTGCCAGCAGTTTCCCCTCGGGACAGGGGGACTATGGCTACACCTTC,CASSFPSGQGDYGYTF,TRBJ1-2,TRBD1,NA,TRBV27